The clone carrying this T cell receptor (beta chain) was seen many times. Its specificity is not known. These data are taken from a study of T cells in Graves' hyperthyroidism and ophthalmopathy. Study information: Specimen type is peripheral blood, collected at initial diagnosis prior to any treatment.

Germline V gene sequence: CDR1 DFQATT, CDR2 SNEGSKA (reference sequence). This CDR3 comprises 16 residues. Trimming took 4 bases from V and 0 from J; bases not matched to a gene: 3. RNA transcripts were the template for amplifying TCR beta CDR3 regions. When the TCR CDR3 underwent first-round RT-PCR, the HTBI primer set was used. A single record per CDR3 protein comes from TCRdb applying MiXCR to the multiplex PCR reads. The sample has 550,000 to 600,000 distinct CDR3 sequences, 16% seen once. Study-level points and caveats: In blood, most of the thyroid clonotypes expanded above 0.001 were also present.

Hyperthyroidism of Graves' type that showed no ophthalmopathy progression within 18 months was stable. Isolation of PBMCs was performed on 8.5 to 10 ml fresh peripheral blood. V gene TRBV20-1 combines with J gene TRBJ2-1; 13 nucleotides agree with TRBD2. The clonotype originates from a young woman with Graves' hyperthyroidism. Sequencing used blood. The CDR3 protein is CSAKLAGGISYNEQFF. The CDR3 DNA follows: TGCAGTGCTAAACTAGCGGGAGGGATCTCCTACAATGAGCAGTTCTTC.